Shown below are 5 T cell receptor beta chains from a single sample sequenced in a study of OX40 agonist ivuxolimab in advanced cancers. Library method: the immunoSEQ multiplex PCR assay. In its TCRdb copy, this immuneACCESS table keeps in-frame sequences only and misses some clones. Where compared with another copy, unresolved V genes explain less than half of these, and the others have no known cause. This sample gives just over 95,000 clones in total; around 87% of them show up just once. Roughly 0.16% of the sample comes from the top ten. Sequenced here: CD4+ or CD8+ T cells sorted from blood, sampled in a trial of the OX40 agonist ivuxolimab. These receptors were taken from an adult with an advanced solid tumor such as melanoma, head and neck, liver or kidney cancer.

In regard to this clone: Different DNA sequences within this sample yield the same CDR3. The V call is TRBV19, the J call TRBJ2-7, with a tentative D call TRBD2 (5 bases). This CDR3 spans 16 amino acids. Germline V CDR1 and CDR2: LNHDA, SQIVND (reference sequence). Trimming pared 3 bases from V and 1 base from J, leaving 16 bases between. The CDR3 region is CASSIRSGFGSYEQYF. The CDR3 region has the DNA TGTGCCAGTAGTATTCGTTCGGGATTCGGTTCCTACGAGCAGTACTTC.

The chain couples TRBV11-2 to TRBJ1-1; maybe TRBD1 (5 bases). Germline lookup yields CDR1 SGHAT and CDR2 FQNNGV. This CDR3 has 14 residues. Trimming removed 5 bases at V and 1 base at J, with 11 bases between. CDR3 sequence (DNA): TGTGCCAGCAGCCCCCATGGGGGGAACACTGAAGCTTTCTTT. Its translation is CASSPHGGNTEAFF.

This clone occurred once. The chain combines TRBV27 with TRBJ2-1; D unresolved. CDR1 is MNHEY, CDR2 SMNVEV, per germline (reference sequence). Trimming shortened V by 3 bases and J by 0 bases, and 9 bases separated the two germline ends. The CDR3 totals 15 residues. The CDR3 reads CASSLGRSSYNEQFF. The CDR3 coding sequence is TGTGCCAGCAGTTTGGGCCGGAGCTCCTACAATGAGCAGTTCTTC.

V gene TRBV27 combines with J gene TRBJ1-2; tentative D call: TRBD1 (6 bases). Looked up from germline, CDR1 is MNHEY and CDR2 is SMNVEV (reference sequence). This CDR3 is 15 amino acids long. Trimming pared 8 bases from V and 6 bases from J, leaving 22 bases between. The CDR3 protein is CASLPDRFYRDGYTF. The DNA of the CDR3 is TGTGCCAGCCTCCCAGACAGGTTTTACCGGGATGGCTACACCTTC.

A few counts support this clone. The chain uses TRBV5-1 and TRBJ2-7, with D tentatively TRBD1 or TRBD2 (6 bases each). The CDR3 runs to 14 residues. CDR1 SGHRS and CDR2 YFSETQ come from the germline V gene. V was clipped by 5 bases and J by 5 bases, with 17 bases between them. The CDR3 sequence is CASSLGQGTHEQYF. CDR3 coding DNA: TGCGCCAGCAGTCTCGGGCAGGGGACTCACGAGCAGTACTTC.